This T cell receptor beta chain came from a study of beta chain features in type 1 diabetes. Expressed TCRB transcripts were sequenced because the entire RNA isolate underwent reverse transcription. Profiled with immunoSEQ multiplex PCR; TCRdb holds only in-frame clones, not every one. The sample has some 500,000 clones; about an eighth are singletons. General study findings and limits: All four CD4+ subsets from Type 1 diabetes patients carried moderately but significantly shorter TCRB CDR3s. Using cDNA template may skew counts toward highly expressing activated cells. There was no resolution here of whether HLA type influences TCRB rearrangement. Reduced insertions and increased deletions marked VDJ junctions in type 1 diabetes patients.

Germline V CDR1 and CDR2: SGHRS, YFSETQ. V lost 0 bases, J lost 8 bases, and 6 bases stayed unmatched. The CDR3 extends over 15 amino acids. As regards this clone: The target antigen is unknown.

This chain joins TRBV5-1 and TRBJ2-3, with 10 bases aligning to TRBD2. Input material: naive CD4+ T cells from blood. The receptor's source is a woman under 30 in good health. The CDR3 DNA reads as TGCGCCAGCAGCTTGGCAGCGGGGGGGCCGGGTACGCAGTATTTT. It codes for CASSLAAGGPGTQYF.